This TCR beta chain came from a study of control samples from healthy donors and cancer patients. The data were produced by immunoSEQ multiplex PCR, yet TCRdb's version contains in-frame clones alone and is incomplete. This sample carries under 150,000 clones, approximately 94% of them seen once, and the ten largest clones take 3.6%. CDR1 and CDR2 (germline): SGHNT, YYREEE (reference sequence). V shed 7 bases and J 7 bases; nucleotides not matched to a gene: 3. The CDR3 runs 11 residues. The clonotype comes from a man younger than 40 in good health. The chain combines TRBV5-4 with TRBJ2-5; 8 bases are shared with TRBD2. Sequencing was carried out using blood. The CDR3 loop is CASSAGGTQYF. For the CDR3, the DNA is TGTGCCAGCTCGGCGGGGGGGACCCAGTACTTC. Full variable domain (outside the CDR3, taken from reference TRBV5-4 and TRBJ2-5): ETGVTQSPTHLIKTRGQQVTLRCSSQSGHNTVSWYQQALGQGPQFIFQYYREEENGRGNFPPRFSGLQFPNYSSELNVNALELDDSALYLCASSAGGTQYFGPGTRLLVL.